Listed here are 18 T cell receptor beta chains from one sample, sequenced in a study of vaccination and CD4 T cells after COVID-19. Researchers used the Oncomine TCR Beta short-read assay to sequence DNA from cultured CD4+ T cells. TCRdb processed the PCR reads anew with MiXCR; each CDR3 protein has one entry. The table has 12,000 or so distinct CDR3 sequences, 22% seen once; the top ten hold roughly 12%. Their recognized antigens are unknown. Described treatment: roughly 11-day PBMC culture with coronavirus spike peptide pools or control peptides (ViraFEST assay). The specimen comprised CD4+ T cells from blood, cultured in vitro, sampled after SARS-CoV-2 vaccination. The receptors originated from a human donor who had recovered from COVID-19.

CDR3 DNA: TGCGCCAGCAGTGCCGGGACTAGCGGGCTGTCAAAAGAGACCCAGTACTTC. Protein sequence: CASSAGTSGLSKETQYF. The chain carries TRBV10-1 and TRBJ2-5; 12 bases align to TRBD2. Looked up from germline, CDR1 is WNHNN and CDR2 is SYGVQD (reference sequence). This CDR3 has 17 amino acids. V shed 4 bases and J 3 bases; nucleotides not matched to a gene: 9.

By share, this clonotype ranks as medium-sized. The CDR3 here is CASSIWAPGSNQPQHF. CDR3 sequence (DNA): TGTGCCAGTAGTATTTGGGCGCCGGGAAGCAATCAGCCCCAGCATTTT. This sequence joins TRBV19 and TRBJ1-5; no reliable D call. Germline V gene data show CDR1 as LNHDA and CDR2 as SQIVND (reference sequence). This CDR3 has 16 amino acids. Trimming took 3 bases from V and 1 from J, leaving 13 bases between them.

About this clonotype itself: Without the conserved terminal phenylalanine or tryptophan, this CDR3 likely stems from a read error. V and J are TRBV7-2 and TRBJ2-5; the D is unclear. This CDR3 region has 12 residues. Trimming took 6 bases from V and 2 from J, leaving 7 bases between them. The germline V gene encodes CDR1 SGHTA and CDR2 FQGNSA. CDR3 coding DNA: TGTGCCAGCAGTCCAATGCAAGAGACCCAGTACTAC. This sequence encodes CASSPMQETQYY.

The J gene is TRBJ2-1, the V gene TRBV28; perhaps D is TRBD1 or TRBD2 (5 bases each). CDR1 and CDR2 (germline): MDHEN, SYDVKM. This CDR3 spans 12 amino acids. V lost 1 base and J lost 12, with 10 bases in between. Here the CDR3 reads CASSLLGEGQFF. In nucleotides, the CDR3 is TGTGCCAGCAGTTTATTGGGGGAAGGGCAGTTCTTC. The full variable domain, in which reference TRBV28 and TRBJ2-1 provide the parts outside the CDR3, is DVKVTQSSRYLVKRTGEKVFLECVQDMDHENMFWYRQDPGLGLRLIYFSYDVKMKEKGDIPEGYSVSREKKERFSLILESASTNQTSMYLCASSLLGEGQFFGPGTRLTVL.

The V gene is TRBV27, the J gene TRBJ1-2; tentative D call: TRBD1 (6 bases). CDR3 length: 15 amino acids. V lost 0 bases and J 8 bases, leaving 16 bases between the germline ends. The germline V gene has CDR1 MNHEY and CDR2 SMNVEV (reference sequence). The CDR3: CASSLSNRGARGYTF. The CDR3 DNA is TGTGCCAGCAGTTTATCGAATCGGGGGGCGCGAGGCTACACCTTC.

Within the sample, this clonotype is medium-sized. The V gene is TRBV27, the J gene TRBJ2-5; D is possibly TRBD2 (7 bases). The V end lost 6 bases, the J end lost 4 bases, and 21 bases lay between the germline ends. This CDR3 spans 16 amino acids. Germline CDR1 and CDR2: MNHEY and SMNVEV (reference sequence). CDR3 region: CASRGGDAGARETQYF. CDR3 nucleotides: TGTGCCAGCAGAGGGGGAGATGCGGGGGCCAGAGAGACCCAGTACTTC.

The V and J genes are TRBV12-3 or TRBV12-4 and TRBJ2-5; 9 bases align to TRBD1. The CDR3 has 17 residues. Trimming at V came to 2 bases and at J to 2 bases, leaving 9 bases not matched to a gene. In DNA form, the CDR3 reads TGTGCCAGCAGTTTATCCTCGACAGGGGGAGCGCAAGAGACCCAGTACTTC. This translates into CASSLSSTGGAQETQYF.

V and J are TRBV20-1 and TRBJ2-2; perhaps TRBD2 as D (6 bases). Germline V lookup: CDR1 DFQATT, CDR2 SNEGSKA (reference sequence). The CDR3 covers 14 residues. V was trimmed by 5 bases and J by 2 bases, leaving 12 bases between them. CDR3 nucleotides: TGCAGTGCTCCCGGGACTCTAAACACCGGGGAGCTGTTTTTT. Protein product: CSAPGTLNTGELFF.

The CDR3 region is CASSVAGAGATTEAFF. CDR3 DNA sequence: TGTGCCAGCAGCGTCGCCGGGGCAGGGGCCACCACTGAAGCTTTCTTT. The chain has TRBV9 and TRBJ1-1; D is possibly TRBD1 (6 bases). V lost 2 bases, J lost 4 bases, and 18 bases lay in between. Germline CDR1 reads SGDLS; CDR2 reads YYNGEE. The CDR3 has 16 amino acids.

This clonotype has more than one count but fewer than ten. The chain is built from TRBV7-8 and TRBJ2-3; D unresolved. The ends were cut back, 1 base at V and 2 bases at J, with 7 bases in the middle. The CDR3 runs to 14 residues. In germline, CDR1 is SGHVS, CDR2 FQNEAQ. The CDR3 nucleotides are TGTGCCAGCAGCTTAGGCGGCACCACAGATACGCAGTATTTT. This translates into CASSLGGTTDTQYF. The full variable domain, in which reference TRBV7-8 and TRBJ2-3 provide the parts outside the CDR3, is GAGVSQSPRYKVAKRGQDVALRCDPISGHVSLFWYQQALGQGPEFLTYFQNEAQLDKSGLPSDRFFAERPEGSVSTLKIQRTQQEDSAVYLCASSLGGTTDTQYFGPGTRLTVL.

This clonotype came up a few times. The genes are TRBV19 and TRBJ2-2; 8 bases are a match to TRBD2. Trimming removed 5 bases from V and 8 bases from J; junction bases left unmatched: 7. The CDR3 spans 14 residues. Per germline, CDR1 LNHDA and CDR2 SQIVND (reference sequence). CDR3 nucleotide sequence: TGTGCCAGTAGTCTAAGCGGGAGTAGGGGGGAGCTGTTTTTT. Translation: CASSLSGSRGELFF.

This clonotype was observed a few times. The V gene is TRBV21-1, the J gene TRBJ2-3; TRBD2, as called in the table, went unchecked against the DNA. TRBV21-1 is assigned pseudogene status. This CDR3 spans 18 amino acids. CDR3 sequence (DNA): TGTGCCAGCAGCCGGACTAGCGGGAGGGCTAGGGGCACAGATACGCAGTATTTT. Translating it yields CASSRTSGRARGTDTQYF.

By sample share, this clonotype is medium-sized. The rearrangement links TRBV27 to TRBJ2-1; D perhaps matches TRBD2 (6 bases). V lost 2 bases and J lost 4, with 9 bases in between. Germline assignment: CDR1 MNHEY and CDR2 SMNVEV (reference sequence). There are 14 residues in the CDR3. In DNA, the CDR3 is TGTGCCAGCAGTTTACGGCGGGATTACAATGAGCAGTTCTTC. It codes for CASSLRRDYNEQFF.

The chain links TRBV16 to TRBJ1-3; D not certain. Germline V gene lookup returns CDR1 KGHSY and CDR2 FQNENV. V was pared by 4 bases and J by 0 bases, with 10 bases between. This CDR3 is 15 amino acids long. The CDR3 spells CASSPTGYSGNTIYF. In DNA form, the CDR3 reads TGTGCCAGCAGCCCCACGGGGTACTCTGGAAACACCATATATTTT. Full variable domain (outside the CDR3, taken from reference TRBV16 and TRBJ1-3): GEEVAQTPKHLVRGEGQKAKLYCAPIKGHSYVFWYQQVLKNEFKFLISFQNENVFDETGMPKERFSAKCLPNSPCSLEIQATKLEDSAVYFCASSPTGYSGNTIYFGEGSWLTVV.

This clonotype appeared a few times. The rearrangement links TRBV7-2 to TRBJ2-7, with TRBD1 matching 11 bases. Germline CDR1 SGHTA, CDR2 FQGNSA. Trimming took 5 bases from V and 9 from J; bases not matched to a gene: 18. This CDR3 has 17 amino acids. Here the CDR3 reads CASSRTGGTSGDTRQYF. The CDR3 region has the DNA TGTGCCAGCAGCCGGACAGGGGGCACTAGCGGAGATACGAGGCAGTACTTC.

The V and J genes are TRBV14 and TRBJ2-1; 9 positions agree with TRBD2. The CDR3 consists of 13 residues. Trimming at V came to 7 bases and at J to 10 bases, leaving 8 bases not matched to a gene. Germline V gene data show CDR1 as SGHDN and CDR2 as FVKESK. The CDR3 nucleotides are TGTGCCAGCAACAGCAGACTAGCGGAAGAGCAGTTCTTC. This codes for CASNSRLAEEQFF.

The gene calls are TRBV19 and TRBJ1-5, with 8 bases lining up with TRBD1. Germline CDR1 LNHDA, CDR2 SQIVND (reference sequence). The J segment lost 1 base and the V segment lost 3 bases, leaving 14 bases of the junction unmatched. The length of the CDR3 is 19 residues. In nucleotides, the CDR3 is TGTGCCAGTAGTATTTCCCCCCACAAGACAGGGGAAAGCAATCAGCCCCAGCATTTT. Translation gives CASSISPHKTGESNQPQHF.

This clonotype was detected a few times. The chain couples TRBV28 to TRBJ2-3; maybe TRBD2 (5 bases). Trimming took 1 base from V and 4 from J, leaving 12 bases between them. This CDR3 has 15 amino acids. Germline V gives CDR1 MDHEN, CDR2 SYDVKM. CDR3 sequence: CASSLLGSRADTQYF. The CDR3 region has the DNA TGTGCCAGCAGTTTATTGGGGAGTCGGGCAGATACGCAGTATTTT. The full variable domain, with the rest looked up from reference TRBV28 and TRBJ2-3, is DVKVTQSSRYLVKRTGEKVFLECVQDMDHENMFWYRQDPGLGLRLIYFSYDVKMKEKGDIPEGYSVSREKKERFSLILESASTNQTSMYLCASSLLGSRADTQYFGPGTRLTVL.